The 19 T cell receptor beta chains presented below share a single source sample, sequenced in a study of CD8 T cells in ankylosing spondylitis. Notes on the study in general: What appeared characteristic of ankylosing spondylitis blood was a TCR beta motif of fewer than ten highly homologous variants.

Via MiXCR, TCRdb re-called the 5' RACE reads, giving one row per CDR3 protein. The sample contains 400,000 or so distinct CDR3 sequences, 25% to 30% of which appear only once. Antigen specificity for these receptors is unknown. The sample taken for sequencing was blood, either unsorted or a sorted T cell fraction (not recorded which). All receptors derive from a male donor with ankylosing spondylitis.

This chain links TRBV9 with TRBJ2-1, with TRBD2 as a possible D gene (5 bases). From germline, CDR1 is SGDLS and CDR2 YYNGEE. The length of the CDR3 is 17 residues. Trimming cost V 4 bases and J 1 base, with 18 bases left between them. In nucleotides, the CDR3 is TGTGCCAGCAGCACGTGGCCCCAGCGGTCATCCTACAATGAGCAGTTCTTC. This translates into CASSTWPQRSSYNEQFF.

The chain combines TRBV21-1 with TRBJ2-7. TRBV21-1 is a documented pseudogene. CDR3 length: 12 amino acids. CDR3 residues: CASSKGIYEQYV. The CDR3 DNA reads as TGTGCCAGCAGCAAGGGCATCTACGAGCAGTACGTC.

The chain has TRBV7-2 and TRBJ1-1; maybe TRBD1 (6 bases). With 5 bases removed from V and 5 bases from J, the gap between germline ends came to 12 bases. CDR1 SGHTA and CDR2 FQGNSA come from the germline V gene. The CDR3 is made up of 13 amino acids. In DNA form, the CDR3 reads TGTGCCAGCAGCAATATCAGGGGTACTGAAGCTTTCTTT. It specifies CASSNIRGTEAFF.

V and J are TRBV20-1 and TRBJ2-1; no definite D call. The CDR3 has 13 residues. V lost 3 bases and J lost 6, with 12 bases in between. The germline CDR1 and CDR2 sequences are DFQATT and SNEGSKA (reference sequence). CDR3 in amino acids: CSASSPGVNEQFF. The CDR3 coding sequence is TGCAGTGCTAGTTCCCCTGGGGTCAATGAGCAGTTCTTC.

This clonotype was counted a few times. The rearrangement uses TRBV20-1 and TRBJ1-1; D gene ambiguous. Trimming pared 5 bases from V and 2 bases from J, leaving 12 bases between. CDR1 and CDR2 (germline): DFQATT, SNEGSKA (reference sequence). This CDR3 contains 13 residues. CDR3 residues: CSALDTSNTEAFF. The CDR3 DNA follows: TGCAGTGCTCTTGACACAAGCAACACTGAAGCTTTCTTT.

This clonotype was counted only a few times. V and J are TRBV5-1 and TRBJ2-5, with TRBD2 as a possible D gene (5 bases). Germline loops: CDR1 SGHRS, CDR2 YFSETQ. The CDR3 is made up of 13 amino acids. Trimming left V 3 bases short and J 2 bases short, with 8 bases between. The CDR3 is CASSWTAQETQYF. The CDR3 nucleotides are TGCGCCAGCAGCTGGACTGCTCAAGAGACCCAGTACTTC.

Only a few counts were recorded for this clonotype. This rearrangement joins TRBV12-3 or TRBV12-4 to TRBJ2-3; D possibly corresponds to TRBD1 (5 bases). The CDR3 sequence is 14 residues long. Trimming took off 6 bases at V and 2 bases at J, with 12 bases between the two ends. CDR3 in amino acids: CASSRTSDTDTQYF. CDR3 DNA sequence: TGTGCCAGCAGCCGGACATCCGACACAGATACGCAGTATTTT.

This clonotype showed up many times. The chain employs TRBV29-1 and TRBJ1-5; weak D call: TRBD1 (6 bases). Per the germline V gene, CDR1 is SQVTM and CDR2 is ANQGSEA. The V end was cut by 4 bases, the J end by 2 bases, with 6 bases between. The CDR3 runs 12 residues. CDR3 sequence (DNA): TGCAGCGTTGGACAGGGCAATCAGCCCCAGCATTTT. Protein sequence: CSVGQGNQPQHF.

The sample holds a few counts of this clonotype. The V gene is TRBV14, the J gene TRBJ2-1, with 12 bases identical to TRBD2. Germline CDR1 and CDR2: SGHDN and FVKESK. The CDR3 totals 14 residues. V lost 5 bases and J lost 9; bases outside the gene matches: 5. DNA of the CDR3: TGTGCCAGCAGCGCCCAACTAGCGGGGGGTGAGCAGTTCTTC. Encoded protein: CASSAQLAGGEQFF.

This clonotype was observed a few times. The genes are TRBV5-1 and TRBJ2-2; the D gene is possibly TRBD1 (5 bases). Germline V gives CDR1 SGHRS, CDR2 YFSETQ. The CDR3 is made up of 14 amino acids. The germline V and J ends were trimmed by 4 bases and 5 bases, with 12 bases remaining between them. The CDR3 DNA reads as TGCGCCAGCAGCGAAGGGGCAAGAACCGGGGAGCTGTTTTTT. Translating it yields CASSEGARTGELFF.

The J gene is TRBJ2-3, the V gene TRBV29-1; the match to TRBD2 covers 10 bases. The V segment lost 4 bases and the J segment 2 bases; nucleotides outside the gene matches: 3. Germline V gives CDR1 SQVTM, CDR2 ANQGSEA. The CDR3 sequence is 14 residues long. The CDR3 bases are TGCAGCGTTGCCACTAGCGGGAACACAGATACGCAGTATTTT. Protein: CSVATSGNTDTQYF.

The gene calls are TRBV9 and TRBJ2-1; 8 positions agree with TRBD2. This CDR3 has 15 amino acids. V lost 4 bases to trimming and J lost 1 base; unmatched junction nucleotides: 4. The germline CDR1 and CDR2 sequences are SGDLS and YYNGEE. CDR3 amino acids: CASSHSGDSYNEQFF. CDR3 DNA: TGTGCCAGCAGCCATAGCGGGGATTCCTACAATGAGCAGTTCTTC.

This clonotype turned up a few times. The chain links TRBV19 to TRBJ1-2, with D possibly matching TRBD1 (5 bases). The CDR3 contains 14 residues. Germline V gene data show CDR1 as LNHDA and CDR2 as SQIVND (reference sequence). Trimming left V 9 bases short and J 4 bases short, with 18 bases between. CDR3 sequence: CASSEGAAGYGYTF. For the CDR3, the DNA is TGTGCCAGCAGCGAAGGGGCTGCGGGCTATGGCTACACCTTC.

Only a few counts were recorded for this clonotype. The V gene is TRBV6-5, the J gene TRBJ2-2; D call uncertain. CDR1 MNHEY and CDR2 SVGAGI come from the germline V gene. The CDR3 consists of 15 residues. Trimming removed 2 bases from V and 7 bases from J, with 14 bases in between. CDR3 in DNA: TGTGCCAGCAGTTACATCCTAGTCTCCGTCGGGGAGCTGTTTTTT. As protein: CASSYILVSVGELFF.

The J gene is TRBJ2-1, the V gene TRBV20-1, with D possibly matching TRBD2 (6 bases). V shed 8 bases and J shed 6 bases, with 17 bases lying between them. The CDR3 loop spans 13 amino acids. Germline CDR1 DFQATT, CDR2 SNEGSKA (reference sequence). This chain's CDR3 is CSTETGTANEQFF. The CDR3 DNA reads TGCAGTACCGAGACCGGGACTGCCAATGAGCAGTTCTTC.

The table lists this clonotype with many counts. The gene calls are TRBV5-1 and TRBJ1-1; a weak D match, TRBD1 (6 bases). CDR1 is SGHRS, CDR2 YFSETQ, per germline. Trimming left V 0 bases short and J 10 bases short, with 16 bases between. CDR3 length equals 14 residues. CDR3 protein: CASSLARGEGGAFF. The CDR3 bases are TGCGCCAGCAGCTTGGCGCGAGGAGAGGGGGGAGCTTTCTTT. The full variable domain, completed using reference TRBV5-1 and TRBJ1-1, is KAGVTQTPRYLIKTRGQQVTLSCSPISGHRSVSWYQQTPGQGLQFLFEYFSETQRNKGNFPGRFSGRQFSNSRSEMNVSTLELGDSALYLCASSLARGEGGAFFGQGTRLTVV.

This clonotype was seen only a few times. This chain joins TRBV11-3 and TRBJ1-5, with a weak D call TRBD1 (5 bases). V was shortened by 3 bases and J by 8 bases, with 11 bases between the two germline ends. CDR3 length equals 13 residues. Germline V gene lookup returns CDR1 SGHNT and CDR2 YENEEA. CDR3 sequence (DNA): TGTGCCAGCAGCTTGAGCCCGGACAAGCCCCAGCATTTT. Its protein product is CASSLSPDKPQHF.

A few counts support this clonotype. The chain combines TRBV20-1 with TRBJ2-1; 8 bases line up with TRBD1. The germline gives CDR1 DFQATT, CDR2 SNEGSKA (reference sequence). The CDR3 is 14 residues long. V shed 6 bases, J shed 12 bases, and the junction held 16 bases outside the gene matches. CDR3 DNA: TGCAGTGCCAATGGACAGGGCTTCGCCTGGGGGCAGTTCTTC. It translates to CSANGQGFAWGQFF.

This clonotype has a handful of counts. The chain is built from TRBV12-3 or TRBV12-4 and TRBJ2-3; D remains unclear. The V gene lost 3 bases and the J gene lost 6 bases, with 16 bases spanning the gap. The CDR3 runs 15 residues. DNA for the CDR3: TGTGCCAGCAGTTTTTCGCAGAACCCCCTGGATACGCAGTATTTT. This codes for CASSFSQNPLDTQYF.